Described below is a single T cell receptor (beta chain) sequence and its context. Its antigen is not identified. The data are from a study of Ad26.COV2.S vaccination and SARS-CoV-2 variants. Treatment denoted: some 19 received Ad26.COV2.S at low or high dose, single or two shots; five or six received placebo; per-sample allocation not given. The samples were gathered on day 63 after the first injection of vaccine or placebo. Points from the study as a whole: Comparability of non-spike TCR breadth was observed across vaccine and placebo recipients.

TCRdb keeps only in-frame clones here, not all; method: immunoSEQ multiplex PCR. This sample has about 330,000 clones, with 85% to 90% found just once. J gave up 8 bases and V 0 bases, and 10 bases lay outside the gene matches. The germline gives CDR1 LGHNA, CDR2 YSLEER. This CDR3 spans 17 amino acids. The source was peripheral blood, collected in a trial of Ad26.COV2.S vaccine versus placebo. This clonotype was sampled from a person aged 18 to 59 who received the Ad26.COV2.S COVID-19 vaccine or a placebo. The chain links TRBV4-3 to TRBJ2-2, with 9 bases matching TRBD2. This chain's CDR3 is CASSQDRLAGRAGELFF. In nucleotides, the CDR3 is TGCGCCAGCAGCCAAGATCGTCTAGCGGGGCGGGCAGGGGAGCTGTTTTTT.